Presented here are 16 T cell receptor beta chains from one specimen sequenced in a study of T cells after yellow fever vaccination. In TCRdb, the 5' RACE reads were re-called with MiXCR into one record per CDR3 protein. The data hold some 300,000 distinct CDR3 sequences, with around 10% observed a single time. The sequencing here drew on CD4+ T cells sorted from PBMCs, taken 5 days after the yellow fever booster vaccination. The receptor set was obtained from a man aged 18 to 30 who received the YFV17D yellow fever vaccine.

This chain joins TRBV20-1 and TRBJ1-5, with 9 bases fitting TRBD1. The CDR3 sequence is 14 residues long. Germline V CDR1 and CDR2: DFQATT, SNEGSKA (reference sequence). After removal of 3 bases from V and 4 bases from J, the junction contained 4 bases not matched to a gene. The CDR3 nucleotides read TGCAGTGCTAGTTTAGGACAGGGGAATCAGCCCCAGCATTTT. The encoded protein is CSASLGQGNQPQHF.

This clonotype has only a few counts. V gene TRBV7-2 combines with J gene TRBJ2-7; TRBD2 is a possible D gene (7 bases). Trimming left V 1 base short and J 3 bases short, with 13 bases between. This CDR3 spans 15 amino acids. Germline loops: CDR1 SGHTA, CDR2 FQGNSA. The CDR3 nucleotides read TGTGCCAGCAGCTTAGGCGGGGGCCTAGGCTACGAGCAGTACTTC. Encoded protein: CASSLGGGLGYEQYF.

This chain uses TRBV7-9 with TRBJ2-7; 7 positions match TRBD1. From germline, CDR1 is SEHNR and CDR2 FQNEAQ (reference sequence). This CDR3 is built from 17 residues. The V gene end was trimmed by 0 bases and the J gene end by 0 bases; junction bases not matched to a gene: 8. This CDR3 is CASSLAPGQVPSYEQYF. The DNA of the CDR3 is TGTGCCAGCAGCTTAGCGCCCGGACAGGTACCCTCCTACGAGCAGTACTTC.

In its sample, this clonotype was seen many times. This chain connects TRBV12-3 or TRBV12-4 to TRBJ1-3, with D tentatively TRBD1 (5 bases). V lost 6 bases to trimming and J lost 4 bases, with 13 bases between them. CDR3 size: 14 residues. CDR3 bases: TGTGCCAGCAGACCCGGGACCCTGGGAAACACCATATATTTT. The encoded protein is CASRPGTLGNTIYF.

In this sample, this clonotype turned up a few times. V gene TRBV7-8 combines with J gene TRBJ2-4, with D possibly TRBD1 on 7 matching bases. The CDR3 spans 15 residues. V was pared by 4 bases and J by 1 base, with 11 bases between. Germline CDR1 and CDR2: SGHVS and FQNEAQ. The CDR3 nucleotides are TGTGCCAGCAGCTCCGCAGGGGGGGCCAAAAACATTCAGTACTTC. It is translated as CASSSAGGAKNIQYF.

This clonotype was detected only once. CDR3 sequence: CASSLLGTETQYF. The CDR3 DNA follows: TGTGCCAGCAGCCTTCTAGGAACAGAGACCCAGTACTTC. This sequence joins TRBV3-1 and TRBJ2-5; D is undetermined. The CDR3 spans 13 residues. Germline V CDR1 and CDR2: LGHDT, YNNKEL (reference sequence). The germline V and J ends were trimmed by 4 bases and 4 bases, with 10 bases remaining between them.

This clonotype has at least ten counts. The chain has TRBV12-3 or TRBV12-4 and TRBJ1-2; tentatively, D is TRBD1 (5 bases). This CDR3 contains 13 residues. The ends were cut back, 6 bases at V and 2 bases at J, with 10 bases in the middle. CDR3 sequence: CASSPDINYGYTF. Here the CDR3 DNA reads TGTGCCAGCAGCCCGGACATAAACTATGGCTACACCTTC.

This clonotype was detected ten times or more. The chain links TRBV7-2 to TRBJ2-3, with D perhaps given as TRBD1 or TRBD2 (6 bases each). The CDR3 runs to 14 residues. Germline lookup yields CDR1 SGHTA and CDR2 FQGNSA. The germline V and J ends were trimmed by 3 bases and 4 bases, with 11 bases remaining between them. The CDR3 DNA sequence: TGTGCCAGCAGCTTTAGGGGGGCCGCAGATACGCAGTATTTT. This codes for CASSFRGAADTQYF.

This clonotype was seen more than once but under ten times. The gene calls are TRBV12-3 or TRBV12-4 and TRBJ1-1, with D possibly TRBD1 on 5 matching bases. This CDR3 is built from 14 residues. The germline V and J ends were trimmed by 4 bases and 4 bases, with 13 bases remaining between them. The CDR3 reads CASSWGQGSTEAFF. DNA for the CDR3: TGTGCCAGCAGTTGGGGCCAGGGTTCCACTGAAGCTTTCTTT.

Only a few counts were recorded for this clonotype. V and J are TRBV12-3 or TRBV12-4 and TRBJ2-1; D possibly corresponds to TRBD1 (7 bases). Trimming removed 8 bases at V and 3 bases at J, with 17 bases between. The CDR3 has 15 residues. This CDR3 is CASGGQGDVYNEQFF. Here the CDR3 DNA reads TGTGCCAGCGGGGGGCAGGGGGACGTCTACAATGAGCAGTTCTTC.

This clonotype was recorded a few times. The chain couples TRBV19 to TRBJ2-1; perhaps TRBD2 as D (5 bases). This CDR3 spans 14 amino acids. Trimming pared 6 bases from V and 0 bases from J, leaving 9 bases between. Germline loops: CDR1 LNHDA, CDR2 SQIVND (reference sequence). The CDR3 DNA is TGTGCCAGTAGCCCAACTAGCTCCTACAATGAGCAGTTCTTC. Its translation is CASSPTSSYNEQFF.

This clonotype was recorded many times. The J gene is TRBJ2-1, the V gene TRBV29-1; tentative D call: TRBD2 (7 bases). Germline V gives CDR1 SQVTM, CDR2 ANQGSEA. V lost 3 bases and J 7 bases, leaving 13 bases between the germline ends. The CDR3 runs 13 residues. Here the CDR3 reads CSVERGLGNEQFF. In DNA, the CDR3 is TGCAGCGTTGAGCGGGGGCTAGGAAATGAGCAGTTCTTC.

The V call is TRBV12-3 or TRBV12-4, the J call TRBJ1-6; unclear D gene. V was trimmed by 6 bases and J by 5 bases, leaving 11 bases between them. The CDR3 sequence is 14 residues long. As DNA, the CDR3 is TGTGCCAGCAGCCCCCGCGGGGATAATTCACCCCTCCACTTT. It specifies CASSPRGDNSPLHF.

The genes are TRBV7-3 and TRBJ2-2, with 9 positions matching TRBD1. Germline V CDR1 and CDR2: SGHTA, FQGTGA. Trimming cost V 5 bases and J 5 bases; bases outside gene matches: 6. The CDR3 consists of 15 residues. The CDR3: CASSQGTGTTGELFF. In DNA form, the CDR3 reads TGTGCCAGCAGCCAAGGGACAGGGACAACCGGGGAGCTGTTTTTT.

On this clonotype: An end of the junction does not agree with germline; a read error may underlie this. The chain uses TRBV7-7 and TRBJ2-5, with D perhaps matching TRBD1 (5 bases). The germline gives CDR1 SSHAT, CDR2 FNYEAQ (reference sequence). The CDR3 contains 15 residues. The CDR3 region is CASSLYFTQGETQYF. CDR3 DNA sequence: TGTGCTAGCAGCTTATATTTCACCCAGGGAGAGACCCAGTACTTC. Full variable domain (missing parts from reference TRBV7-7 and TRBJ2-5): GAGVSQSPRYKVTKRGQDVTLRCDPISSHATLYWYQQALGQGPEFLTYFNYEAQPDKSGLPSDRFSAERPEGSISTLTIQRTEQRDSAMYRCASSLYFTQGETQYFGPGTRLLVL.

This clonotype was seen a handful of times. This chain links TRBV12-3 or TRBV12-4 with TRBJ1-2; 7 bases match TRBD1. The CDR3 consists of 13 residues. The V and J ends lost 5 bases and 4 bases, in that order; junction bases with no gene match: 4. The CDR3 DNA reads as TGTGCCAGCAGTAGGGGACAGCCCTATGGCTACACCTTC. Amino acid sequence: CASSRGQPYGYTF.